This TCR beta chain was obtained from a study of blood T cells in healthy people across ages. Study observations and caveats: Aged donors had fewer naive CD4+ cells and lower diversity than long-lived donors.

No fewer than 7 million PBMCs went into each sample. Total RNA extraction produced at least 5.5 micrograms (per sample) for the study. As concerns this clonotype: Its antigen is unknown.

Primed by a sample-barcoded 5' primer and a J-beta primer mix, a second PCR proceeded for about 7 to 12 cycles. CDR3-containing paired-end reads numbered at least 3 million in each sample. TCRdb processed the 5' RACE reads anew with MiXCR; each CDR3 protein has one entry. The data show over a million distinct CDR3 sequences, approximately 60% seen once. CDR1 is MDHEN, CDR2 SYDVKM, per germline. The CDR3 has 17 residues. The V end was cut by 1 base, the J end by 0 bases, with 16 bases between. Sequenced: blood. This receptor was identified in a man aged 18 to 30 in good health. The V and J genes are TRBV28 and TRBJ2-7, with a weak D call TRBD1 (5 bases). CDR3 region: CASSLFSSRVSSYEQYF. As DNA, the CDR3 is TGTGCCAGCAGTTTATTTTCCTCCAGGGTTAGCTCCTACGAGCAGTACTTC.